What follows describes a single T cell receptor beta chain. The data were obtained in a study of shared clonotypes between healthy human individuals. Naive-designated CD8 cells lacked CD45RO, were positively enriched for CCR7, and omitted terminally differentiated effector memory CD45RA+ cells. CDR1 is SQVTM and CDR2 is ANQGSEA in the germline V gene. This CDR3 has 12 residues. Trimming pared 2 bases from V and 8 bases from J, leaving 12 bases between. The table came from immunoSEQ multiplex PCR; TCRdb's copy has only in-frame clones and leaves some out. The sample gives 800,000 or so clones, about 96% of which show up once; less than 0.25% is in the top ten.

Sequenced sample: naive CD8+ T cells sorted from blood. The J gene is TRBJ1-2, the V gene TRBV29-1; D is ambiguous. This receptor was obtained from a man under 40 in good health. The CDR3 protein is CSVETQERGYTF. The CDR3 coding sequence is TGCAGCGTTGAAACCCAGGAAAGGGGCTACACCTTC.